What follows is one T cell receptor (beta chain) and its context. This record comes from a study of blood T cell repertoires in COVID-19. Looking at the study overall: The origin of the acute and convalescent COVID-19 samples was the United States, Italy and Spain. PBMCs, B-cell-depleted T cells, or T cells provided the cDNA or gDNA that made up the material.

How the authors handled the data: The authors estimated nucleated cell counts from reference gene primer amplification. Sequenced by immunoSEQ multiplex PCR; TCRdb stores in-frame clones only, minus some. The D gene and trimming were derived from the DNA, and the V and J assignments and clone size from that table. The table records under 250,000 clones, roughly four fifths of them present only once. The sample taken for sequencing was peripheral blood. The receptor was derived from a middle-aged woman with acute or convalescent COVID-19.

The CDR3 region is CATLPFWTSGSQETQYF. The CDR3, as DNA: TGTGCCACCCTCCCCTTTTGGACTAGCGGGAGCCAAGAGACCCAGTACTTC. The chain recombines TRBV9 with TRBJ2-5, with 13 bases that match TRBD2. This CDR3 is built from 17 residues. CDR1 is SGDLS and CDR2 is YYNGEE in the germline V gene. V dropped 9 bases and J dropped 1; count of bases not matched to a gene: 12.